A single sample is the source of the 21 T cell receptor beta chains below, sequenced in a study of blood T cell repertoires in COVID-19 (dated by TCRdb to 2018 to 2020). The library was built by means of the immunoSEQ multiplex PCR assay. Here the immuneACCESS table is served through TCRdb, limited to in-frame sequences with V and J called. Missing clones are a known gap in these copies; in checked studies unresolved V genes cover under half, and the rest lacks a known reason. This sample holds fewer than 40,000 clones; 89% were observed only once. The ten largest account for 0.55% to 0.7% of the sample. What was sequenced was peripheral blood. Receptor source: a woman in her thirties or forties with active or convalescent COVID-19.

The chain carries TRBV28 and TRBJ1-4; the D is unclear. This CDR3 comprises 13 residues. The V and J ends lost 7 bases and 3 bases respectively, with 9 bases between them. Germline CDR1 reads MDHEN; CDR2 reads SYDVKM. In DNA, the CDR3 is TGTGCCAGCATCCAGGCGCCTAATGAAAAACTGTTTTTT. Translated: CASIQAPNEKLFF.

The V call is TRBV15, the J call TRBJ1-1, with D maybe TRBD1 (5 bases). The germline V and J ends were trimmed by 6 bases and 7 bases, with 21 bases remaining between them. CDR1 LNHNV and CDR2 YYDKDF come from the germline V gene (reference sequence). CDR3 size: 15 residues. CDR3 loop: CATRKREGLLGEAFF. DNA of the CDR3: TGTGCCACCAGAAAGAGGGAGGGGCTTTTGGGTGAAGCTTTCTTT.

The V call is TRBV7-3, the J call TRBJ2-5, with TRBD1 matching 10 bases. The CDR3 has 15 amino acids. Germline loops: CDR1 SGHTA, CDR2 FQGTGA. Trimming cost V 5 bases and J 5 bases; bases outside gene matches: 8. CDR3 in DNA: TGTGCCAGCAGCCCCGGGACAGGGGTTAGGGAGACCCAGTACTTC. It translates to CASSPGTGVRETQYF.

V is TRBV29-1 and J is TRBJ1-4; D unresolved. The CDR3 runs to 13 residues. V gave up 5 bases and J gave up 4 bases, with 11 bases separating them. In germline, CDR1 is SQVTM, CDR2 ANQGSEA. CDR3 bases: TGCAGCGTTTTAGTGGTTCGTAATGAAAAACTGTTTTTT. This translates into CSVLVVRNEKLFF.

V and J are TRBV13 and TRBJ2-1, with 7 positions matching TRBD1. The V gene end was trimmed by 2 bases and the J gene end by 2 bases; junction bases not matched to a gene: 0. The CDR3 totals 14 residues. Germline lookup yields CDR1 PRHDT and CDR2 FYEKMQ (reference sequence). The CDR3 nucleotides read TGTGCCAGCAGCTTAAGGGGGCCCTACAATGAGCAGTTCTTC. Translation: CASSLRGPYNEQFF. Looking up the rest from reference TRBV13 and TRBJ2-1 gives the full variable domain: AAGVIQSPRHLIKEKRETATLKCYPIPRHDTVYWYQQGPGQDPQFLISFYEKMQSDKGSIPDRFSAQQFSDYHSELNMSSLELGDSALYFCASSLRGPYNEQFFGPGTRLTVL.

The chain carries TRBV28 and TRBJ2-7; D possibly corresponds to TRBD1 (5 bases). The germline CDR1 and CDR2 sequences are MDHEN and SYDVKM. The V end was cut by 5 bases, the J end by 1 base, with 9 bases between. The CDR3 spans 13 residues. In DNA, the CDR3 is TGTGCCAGCAGTCCCCCAGGGTCCTACGAGCAGTACTTC. Translation: CASSPPGSYEQYF.

This rearrangement joins TRBV5-4 to TRBJ2-1; 9 bases are shared with TRBD2. After removal of 6 bases from V and 4 bases from J, the junction contained 8 bases not matched to a gene. The CDR3 is made up of 15 amino acids. The germline gives CDR1 SGHNT, CDR2 YYREEE (reference sequence). In nucleotides, the CDR3 is TGTGCCAGCACCAAAAGCGGGGGGACATACAATGAGCAGTTCTTC. Encoded protein: CASTKSGGTYNEQFF.

This chain connects TRBV6-2 or TRBV6-3 to TRBJ1-5; TRBD1 matches at 9 bases. The CDR3 is made up of 14 amino acids. From germline, CDR1 is MNHEY and CDR2 SVGEGT. V shed 6 bases, J shed 7 bases, and the junction held 7 bases outside the gene matches. The CDR3 reads CASSPQGAGQPQHF. CDR3 nucleotide sequence: TGTGCCAGCAGCCCACAGGGGGCAGGCCAGCCCCAGCATTTT.

The table lists this clone with a count of one. The chain has TRBV30 and TRBJ1-2, with D perhaps matching TRBD1 (6 bases). The CDR3 runs to 16 residues. Trimming took 0 bases from V and 6 from J, leaving 20 bases between them. Looked up from germline, CDR1 is GTSNPN and CDR2 is SVGIG (reference sequence). CDR3 amino acids: CAWSVGAGDNSNGYTF. As DNA, the CDR3 is TGTGCCTGGAGTGTTGGGGCAGGGGACAATTCTAATGGCTACACCTTC. Drawing the rest from reference TRBV30 and TRBJ1-2, the complete variable domain is SQTIHQWPATLVQPVGSPLSLECTVEGTSNPNLYWYRQAAGRGLQLLFYSVGIGQISSEVPQNLSASRPQDRQFILSSKKLLLSDSGFYLCAWSVGAGDNSNGYTFGSGTRLTVV.

This rearrangement joins TRBV11-2 to TRBJ1-2; D gene unclear. CDR1 and CDR2 from the germline V gene are SGHAT and FQNNGV. Trimming pared 1 base from V and 2 bases from J, leaving 5 bases between. This CDR3 has 13 amino acids. CDR3 loop: CASSLVVNYGYTF. CDR3 in DNA: TGTGCCAGCAGCTTAGTCGTCAACTATGGCTACACCTTC.

The chain links TRBV2 to TRBJ1-5; TRBD1 aligns across 10 bases. Trimming removed 7 bases from V and 4 bases from J; junction bases left unmatched: 7. Germline CDR1 SNHLY, CDR2 FYNNEI. The CDR3 spans 15 residues. The CDR3 here is CASNQEGQGNQPQHF. The CDR3 coding sequence is TGTGCCAGCAACCAAGAGGGACAGGGGAATCAGCCCCAGCATTTT.

The CDR3 DNA reads as TGTGCCAGCAGTACGGGGACTAGCGGGGGGTGGACCTACAATGAGCAGTTCTTC. Translating gives CASSTGTSGGWTYNEQFF. The chain uses TRBV28 and TRBJ2-1; 15 bases match TRBD2. Per the germline V gene, CDR1 is MDHEN and CDR2 is SYDVKM. Unmatched junction bases numbered 7, after V lost 5 bases and J lost 2 bases. This CDR3 comprises 18 residues.

The rearrangement joins TRBV19 to TRBJ2-5, with D hard to call. CDR3 length: 12 amino acids. The V gene's germline CDR1 is LNHDA and CDR2 SQIVND (reference sequence). V lost 5 bases and J 7 bases, leaving 11 bases between the germline ends. The CDR3 DNA sequence: TGTGCCAGTAGTTACGGCGGCGGGACCCAGTACTTC. Its protein is CASSYGGGTQYF.

The V and J genes are TRBV12-3 or TRBV12-4 and TRBJ1-6; no clear D gene. The length of the CDR3 is 13 residues. V was clipped by 2 bases and J by 7 bases, with 6 bases between them. CDR3: CASSLPGNSPLHF. As DNA, the CDR3 is TGTGCCAGCAGTTTACCCGGGAATTCACCCCTCCACTTT.

The V gene is TRBV27, the J gene TRBJ2-5; 8 bases map to TRBD1. The germline CDR1 and CDR2 sequences are MNHEY and SMNVEV (reference sequence). The CDR3 loop spans 14 amino acids. Trimming cost V 3 bases and J 7 bases; bases outside gene matches: 7. CDR3 nucleotide sequence: TGTGCCAGCAGTTTCGGACAGGGTTTGGCGACCCAGTACTTC. It yields the protein CASSFGQGLATQYF.

This rearrangement joins TRBV18 to TRBJ1-1; D gene ambiguous. The V end was cut by 2 bases, the J end by 5 bases, with 9 bases between. Looked up from germline, CDR1 is KGHSH and CDR2 is LQKENI. The CDR3 loop spans 13 amino acids. CDR3 sequence reads: CASSPMAETEAFF. CDR3 coding DNA: TGTGCCAGCTCACCAATGGCGGAGACTGAAGCTTTCTTT.

The genes are TRBV30 and TRBJ1-1, with D possibly matching TRBD1 (6 bases). The germline CDR1 and CDR2 sequences are GTSNPN and SVGIG (reference sequence). The CDR3 extends over 11 amino acids. CDR3 sequence reads: CAIREGGEAFF. The CDR3, as DNA: TGTGCGATACGGGAGGGGGGTGAAGCTTTCTTT. Variable domain in full (rest from reference TRBV30 and TRBJ1-1): SQTIHQWPATLVQPVGSPLSLECTVEGTSNPNLYWYRQAAGRGLQLLFYSVGIGQISSEVPQNLSASRPQDRQFILSSKKLLLSDSGFYLCAIREGGEAFFGQGTRLTVV.

The CDR3 is CASSLSDRSYEQYF. Here the CDR3 DNA reads TGTGCCAGCAGCCTTTCGGACAGGTCCTACGAGCAGTACTTC. The J gene is TRBJ2-7, the V gene TRBV7-2; 7 nucleotides align to TRBD1. The V gene's germline CDR1 is SGHTA and CDR2 FQGNSA. J was trimmed by 1 base and V by 5 bases; bases with no gene match: 5. CDR3 length equals 14 residues.

The chain has TRBV13 and TRBJ2-7, with 7 bases lining up with TRBD2. Per germline, CDR1 PRHDT and CDR2 FYEKMQ (reference sequence). The CDR3 covers 15 residues. Germline trimming cut 0 bases from V and 3 bases from J; bases unmatched to any gene: 5. CDR3: CASSLGPGGSYEQYF. CDR3 DNA: TGTGCCAGCAGCTTAGGCCCCGGGGGGAGCTACGAGCAGTACTTC.

The chain employs TRBV27 and TRBJ1-3; D might be TRBD1 (5 bases). Looked up from germline, CDR1 is MNHEY and CDR2 is SMNVEV (reference sequence). The CDR3 consists of 16 residues. Trimming shortened V by 7 bases and J by 0 bases, and 16 bases separated the two germline ends. The chain's CDR3 is CASIQDSARSGNTIYF. CDR3 in DNA: TGTGCCAGCATCCAAGACAGCGCTCGCTCTGGAAACACCATATATTTT.

The chain uses TRBV9 and TRBJ1-6; unclear D gene. Germline values: CDR1 SGDLS, CDR2 YYNGEE. V lost 0 bases and J 3 bases, leaving 10 bases between the germline ends. There are 16 residues in the CDR3. The CDR3: CASSVESGVYNSPLHF. The CDR3 nucleotides are TGTGCCAGCAGCGTAGAGTCCGGGGTCTATAATTCACCCCTCCACTTT.